This TCR beta chain appears in the sequencing data of a study of shared clonotypes between healthy human individuals. At the level of the study: Donors consisted of a couple of women and three men between 18 and 49. Study conclusions and caveats: In general, naive subsets displayed greater estimated richness than memory subsets did.

Concerning this clone: No antigen is known for it.

It was at deep level that the assay was run. In the authors' workflow: Sequence data from immunoSEQ were junction-only and lacked quality scores; consequently, filtering differed. Repertoires were generated with immunoSEQ multiplex PCR, while TCRdb's copy carries only in-frame clones and drops some. Clone size and the V and J calls come from that table; the DNA yielded D and trimming. Of 900,000 to 1,200,000 clones listed, roughly 74% are singletons. The CDR3 totals 15 residues. J was trimmed by 7 bases and V by 7 bases; bases with no gene match: 9. The germline V gene has CDR1 SGHRS and CDR2 YFSETQ. The V call is TRBV5-1, the J call TRBJ2-1, with 12 bases fitting TRBD2. Sequenced sample: memory CD4+ T cells from PBMCs. Regarding subset: CD45RA-negative fraction. This receptor was obtained from a man aged 18 to 35 in good health. Some clones in this sample may be carry-over from other donors' samples. The chain's CDR3 is CASEASGRALNEQFF. In DNA form, the CDR3 reads TGCGCCAGCGAAGCTAGCGGGAGGGCCCTAAATGAGCAGTTCTTC.